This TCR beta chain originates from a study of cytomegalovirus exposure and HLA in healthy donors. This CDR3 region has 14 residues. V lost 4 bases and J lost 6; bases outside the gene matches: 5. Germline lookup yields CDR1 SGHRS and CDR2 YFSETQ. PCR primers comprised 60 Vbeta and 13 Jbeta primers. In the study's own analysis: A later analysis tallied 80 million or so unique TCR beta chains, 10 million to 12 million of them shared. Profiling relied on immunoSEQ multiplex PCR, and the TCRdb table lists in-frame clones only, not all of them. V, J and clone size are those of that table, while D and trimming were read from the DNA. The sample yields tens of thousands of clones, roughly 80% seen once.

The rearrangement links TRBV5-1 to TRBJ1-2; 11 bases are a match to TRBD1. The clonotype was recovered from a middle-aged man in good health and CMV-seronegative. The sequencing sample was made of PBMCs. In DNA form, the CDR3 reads TGCGCCAGCAGCGACGGACAGGGGGCAAATGGCTACACCTTC. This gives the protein CASSDGQGANGYTF.